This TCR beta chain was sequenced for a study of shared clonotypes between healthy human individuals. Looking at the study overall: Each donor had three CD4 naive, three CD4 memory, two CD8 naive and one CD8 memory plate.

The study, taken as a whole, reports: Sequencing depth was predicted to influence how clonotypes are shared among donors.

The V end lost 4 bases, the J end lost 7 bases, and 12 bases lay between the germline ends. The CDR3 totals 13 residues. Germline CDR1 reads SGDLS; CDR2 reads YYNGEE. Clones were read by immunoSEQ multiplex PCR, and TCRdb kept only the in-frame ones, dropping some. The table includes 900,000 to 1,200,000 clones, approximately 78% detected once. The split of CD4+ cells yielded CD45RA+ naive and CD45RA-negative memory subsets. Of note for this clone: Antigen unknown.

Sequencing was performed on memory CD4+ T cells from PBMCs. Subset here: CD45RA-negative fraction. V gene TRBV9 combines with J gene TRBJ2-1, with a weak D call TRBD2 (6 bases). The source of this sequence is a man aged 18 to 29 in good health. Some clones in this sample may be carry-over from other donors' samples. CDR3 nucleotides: TGTGCCAGCAGCATCGGGACTCGTAATGAGCAGTTCTTC. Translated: CASSIGTRNEQFF.